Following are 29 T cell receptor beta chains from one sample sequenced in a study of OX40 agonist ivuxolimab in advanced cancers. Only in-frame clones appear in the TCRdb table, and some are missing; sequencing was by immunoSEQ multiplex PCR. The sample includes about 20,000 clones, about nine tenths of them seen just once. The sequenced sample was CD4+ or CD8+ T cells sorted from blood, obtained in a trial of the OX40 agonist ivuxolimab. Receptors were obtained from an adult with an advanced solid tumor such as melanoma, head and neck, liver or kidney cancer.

CDR3 sequence reads: CASSSGTGRGYTEAFF. In nucleotides, the CDR3 is TGTGCCAGCTCTTCCGGGACAGGGAGGGGTTACACTGAAGCTTTCTTT. V is TRBV18 and J is TRBJ1-1; TRBD1 matches 9 bases. The V segment lost 6 bases and the J segment 3 bases; nucleotides outside the gene matches: 11. Germline CDR1 reads KGHSH; CDR2 reads LQKENI. This CDR3 region has 16 residues.

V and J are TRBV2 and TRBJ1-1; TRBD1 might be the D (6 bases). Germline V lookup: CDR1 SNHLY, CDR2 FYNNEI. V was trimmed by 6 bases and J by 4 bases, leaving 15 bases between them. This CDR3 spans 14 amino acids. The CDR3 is CASRGPRGGTEAFF. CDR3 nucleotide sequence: TGTGCCAGCAGAGGGCCCAGAGGGGGCACTGAAGCTTTCTTT.

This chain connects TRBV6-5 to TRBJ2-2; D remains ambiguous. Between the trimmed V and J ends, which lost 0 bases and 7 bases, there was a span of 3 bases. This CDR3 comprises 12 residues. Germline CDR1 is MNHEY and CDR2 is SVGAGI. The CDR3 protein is CASSYSNGELFF. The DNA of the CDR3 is TGTGCCAGCAGTTACTCGAACGGGGAGCTGTTTTTT.

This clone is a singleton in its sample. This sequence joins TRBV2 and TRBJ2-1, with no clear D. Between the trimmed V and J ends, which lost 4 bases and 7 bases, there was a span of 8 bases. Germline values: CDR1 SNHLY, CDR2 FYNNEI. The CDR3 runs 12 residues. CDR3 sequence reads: CASSAVRNEQFF. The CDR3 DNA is TGTGCCAGCAGTGCAGTTAGGAATGAGCAGTTCTTC.

CDR3 in amino acids: CASSHRTGGYTEAFF. The CDR3 nucleotides read TGCGCCAGCAGCCATCGGACAGGGGGCTACACTGAAGCTTTCTTT. The chain has TRBV4-1 and TRBJ1-1, with 11 bases aligning to TRBD1. The CDR3 contains 15 residues. The trim removed 3 bases at V and 3 bases at J, leaving 3 bases unmatched. Per germline, CDR1 MGHRA and CDR2 YSYEKL.

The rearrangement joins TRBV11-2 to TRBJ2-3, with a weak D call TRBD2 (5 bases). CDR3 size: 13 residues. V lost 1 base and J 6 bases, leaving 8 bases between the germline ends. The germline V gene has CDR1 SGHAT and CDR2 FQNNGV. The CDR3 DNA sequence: TGTGCCAGCAGCTTAGGAGGGCGCGATACGCAGTATTTT. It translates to CASSLGGRDTQYF.

CDR3 DNA: TGTGCCAGCAGTCCGCGGGCGGGTTTCTACGAGCAGTACTTC. As protein: CASSPRAGFYEQYF. The chain joins TRBV27 to TRBJ2-7; a weak D match, TRBD2 (5 bases). The CDR3 runs 14 residues. Germline values: CDR1 MNHEY, CDR2 SMNVEV (reference sequence). Trimming stripped 5 bases from V and 3 bases from J, with 14 bases between.

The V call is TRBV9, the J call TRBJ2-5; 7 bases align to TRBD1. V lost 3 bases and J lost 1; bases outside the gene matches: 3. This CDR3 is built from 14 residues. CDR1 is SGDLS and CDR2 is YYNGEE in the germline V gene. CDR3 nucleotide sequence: TGTGCCAGCAGCGGGGACAGCCGCCAAGAGACCCAGTACTTC. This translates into CASSGDSRQETQYF.

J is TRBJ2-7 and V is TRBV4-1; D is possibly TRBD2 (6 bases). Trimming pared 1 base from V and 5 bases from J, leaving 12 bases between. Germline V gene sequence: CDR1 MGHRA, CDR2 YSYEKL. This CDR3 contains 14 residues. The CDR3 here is CASSQAGDGDEQYF. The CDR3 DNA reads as TGCGCCAGCAGCCAAGCGGGGGACGGGGACGAGCAGTACTTC.

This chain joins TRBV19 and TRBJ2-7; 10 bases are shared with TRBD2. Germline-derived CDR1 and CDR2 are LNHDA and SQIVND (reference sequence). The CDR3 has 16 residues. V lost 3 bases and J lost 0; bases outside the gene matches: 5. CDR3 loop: CASSIEAGGSSYEQYF. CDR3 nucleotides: TGTGCCAGTAGTATTGAAGCGGGGGGGAGCTCCTACGAGCAGTACTTC.

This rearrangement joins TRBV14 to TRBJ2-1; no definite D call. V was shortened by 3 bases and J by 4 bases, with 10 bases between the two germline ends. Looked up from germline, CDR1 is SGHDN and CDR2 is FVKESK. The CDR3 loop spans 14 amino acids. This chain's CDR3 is CASSHEPRYNEQFF. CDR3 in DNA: TGTGCCAGCAGCCATGAGCCTAGATACAATGAGCAGTTCTTC.

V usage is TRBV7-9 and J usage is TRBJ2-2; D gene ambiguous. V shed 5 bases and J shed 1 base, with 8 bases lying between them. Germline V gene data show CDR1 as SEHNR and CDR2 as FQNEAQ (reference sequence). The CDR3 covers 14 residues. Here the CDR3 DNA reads TGTGCCAGCAGCCTCACGGGGAACACCGGGGAGCTGTTTTTT. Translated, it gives CASSLTGNTGELFF.

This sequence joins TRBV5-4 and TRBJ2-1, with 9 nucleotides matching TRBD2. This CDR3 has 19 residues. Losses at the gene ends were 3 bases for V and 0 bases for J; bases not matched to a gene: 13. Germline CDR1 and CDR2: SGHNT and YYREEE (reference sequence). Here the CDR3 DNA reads TGTGCCAGCAGCTCCACTAGCGGGTCCTATTTAAGCTCCTACAATGAGCAGTTCTTC. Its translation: CASSSTSGSYLSSYNEQFF.

CDR3 in amino acids: CASSSGGMRTEAFF. CDR3 bases: TGTGCCAGCAGCTCCGGGGGGATGAGGACTGAAGCTTTCTTT. The chain uses TRBV6-5 and TRBJ1-1; D may be TRBD1 (5 bases). The CDR3 extends over 14 amino acids. V lost 6 bases, J lost 5 bases, and 16 bases lay in between. CDR1 MNHEY and CDR2 SVGAGI come from the germline V gene.

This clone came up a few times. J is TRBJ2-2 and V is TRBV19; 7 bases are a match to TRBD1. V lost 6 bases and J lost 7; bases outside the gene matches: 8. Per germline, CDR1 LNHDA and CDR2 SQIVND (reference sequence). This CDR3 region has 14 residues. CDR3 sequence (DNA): TGTGCCAGTAGAGAGACAGGGATGAGCGGGGAGCTGTTTTTT. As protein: CASRETGMSGELFF.

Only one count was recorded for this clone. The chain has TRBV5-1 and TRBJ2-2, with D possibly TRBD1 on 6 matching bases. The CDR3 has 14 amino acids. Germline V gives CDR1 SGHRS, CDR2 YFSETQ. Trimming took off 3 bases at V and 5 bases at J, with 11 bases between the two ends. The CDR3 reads CASSSTGVTGELFF. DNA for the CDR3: TGCGCCAGCAGCTCGACAGGCGTTACCGGGGAGCTGTTTTTT.

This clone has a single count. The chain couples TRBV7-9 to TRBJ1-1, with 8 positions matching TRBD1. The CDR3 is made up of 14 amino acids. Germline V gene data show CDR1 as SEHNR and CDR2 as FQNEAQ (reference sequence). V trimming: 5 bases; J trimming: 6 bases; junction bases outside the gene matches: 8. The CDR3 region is CASSQSTGASEAFF. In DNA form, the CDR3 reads TGTGCCAGCAGCCAATCGACAGGGGCGTCTGAAGCTTTCTTT.

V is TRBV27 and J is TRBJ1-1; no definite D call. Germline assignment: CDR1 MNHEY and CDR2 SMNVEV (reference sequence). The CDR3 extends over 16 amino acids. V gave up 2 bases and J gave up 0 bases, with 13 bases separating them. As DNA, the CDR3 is TGTGCCAGCAGTTTACTCCCTTCCCTTTTGAACACTGAAGCTTTCTTT. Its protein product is CASSLLPSLLNTEAFF.

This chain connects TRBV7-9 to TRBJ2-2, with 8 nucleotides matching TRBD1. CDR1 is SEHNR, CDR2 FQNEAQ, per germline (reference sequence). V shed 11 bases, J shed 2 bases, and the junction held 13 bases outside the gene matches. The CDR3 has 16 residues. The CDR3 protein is CAFRFGAGGNTGELFF. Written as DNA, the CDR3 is TGTGCCTTCCGCTTTGGGGCAGGGGGCAACACCGGGGAGCTGTTTTTT.

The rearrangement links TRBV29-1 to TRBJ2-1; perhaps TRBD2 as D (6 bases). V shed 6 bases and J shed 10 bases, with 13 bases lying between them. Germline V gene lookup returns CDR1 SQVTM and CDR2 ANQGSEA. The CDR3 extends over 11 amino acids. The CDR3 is CSVFLGREQFF. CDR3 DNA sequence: TGCAGCGTCTTTCTAGGGAGGGAGCAGTTCTTC.

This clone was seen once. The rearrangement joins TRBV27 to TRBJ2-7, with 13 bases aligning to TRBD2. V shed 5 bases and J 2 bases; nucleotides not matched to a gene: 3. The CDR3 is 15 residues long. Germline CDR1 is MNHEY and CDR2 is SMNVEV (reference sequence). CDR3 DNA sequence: TGTGCCAGCAGTCTCGGGACTAGCGGGACCTACGAGCAGTACTTC. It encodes CASSLGTSGTYEQYF.

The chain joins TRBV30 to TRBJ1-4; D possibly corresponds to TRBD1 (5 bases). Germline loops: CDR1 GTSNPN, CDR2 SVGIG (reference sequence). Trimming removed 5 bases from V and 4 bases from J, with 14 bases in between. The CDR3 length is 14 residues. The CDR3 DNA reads TGTGCCTGGCTCCAGACAGCCTTTAATGAAAAACTGTTTTTT. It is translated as CAWLQTAFNEKLFF.

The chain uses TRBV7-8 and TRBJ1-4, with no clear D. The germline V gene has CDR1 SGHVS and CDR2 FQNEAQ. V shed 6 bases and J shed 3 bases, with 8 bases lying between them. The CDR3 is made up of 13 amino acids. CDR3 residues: CASREPPNEKLFF. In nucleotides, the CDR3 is TGTGCCAGCAGGGAACCGCCTAATGAAAAACTGTTTTTT.

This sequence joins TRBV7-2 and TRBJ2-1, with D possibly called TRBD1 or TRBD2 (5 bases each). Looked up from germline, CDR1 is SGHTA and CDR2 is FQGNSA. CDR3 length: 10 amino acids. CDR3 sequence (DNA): TGTGCTTCAGCTGGGGGTGAGCAGTTCTTC. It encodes CASAGGEQFF.

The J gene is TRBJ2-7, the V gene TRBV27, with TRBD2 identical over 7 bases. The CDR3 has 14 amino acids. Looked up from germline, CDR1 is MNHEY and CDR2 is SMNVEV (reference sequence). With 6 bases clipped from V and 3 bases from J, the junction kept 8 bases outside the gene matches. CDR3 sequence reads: CASRGLAGDYEQYF. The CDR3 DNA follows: TGTGCCAGCAGGGGACTGGCGGGGGACTACGAGCAGTACTTC.

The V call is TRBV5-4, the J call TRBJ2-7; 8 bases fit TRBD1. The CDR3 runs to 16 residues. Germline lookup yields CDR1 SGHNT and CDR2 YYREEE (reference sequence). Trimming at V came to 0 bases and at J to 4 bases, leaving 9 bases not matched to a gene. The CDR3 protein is CASSLAGGGRGYEQYF. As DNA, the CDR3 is TGTGCCAGCAGCTTGGCAGGGGGCGGTCGTGGTTACGAGCAGTACTTC. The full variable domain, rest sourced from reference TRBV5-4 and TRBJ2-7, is ETGVTQSPTHLIKTRGQQVTLRCSSQSGHNTVSWYQQALGQGPQFIFQYYREEENGRGNFPPRFSGLQFPNYSSELNVNALELDDSALYLCASSLAGGGRGYEQYFGPGTRLTVT.

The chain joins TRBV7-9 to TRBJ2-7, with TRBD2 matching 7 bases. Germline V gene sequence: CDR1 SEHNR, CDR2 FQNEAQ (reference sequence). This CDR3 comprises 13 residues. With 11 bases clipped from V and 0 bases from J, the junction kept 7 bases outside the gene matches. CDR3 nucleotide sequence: TGTGCCCTCGGGGGAGGGAACTCCTACGAGCAGTACTTC. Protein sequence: CALGGGNSYEQYF.

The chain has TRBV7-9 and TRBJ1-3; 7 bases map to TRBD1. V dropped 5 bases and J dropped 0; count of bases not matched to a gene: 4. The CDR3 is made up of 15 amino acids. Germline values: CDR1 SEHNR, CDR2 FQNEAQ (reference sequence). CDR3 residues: CASSPTGVSGNTIYF. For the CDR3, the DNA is TGTGCCAGCAGCCCAACAGGGGTCTCTGGAAACACCATATATTTT.

CDR3 amino acids: CASRLRGTFTDTQYF. The CDR3 DNA reads as TGTGCCAGCAGGCTCAGAGGGACCTTCACAGATACGCAGTATTTT. The chain combines TRBV7-2 with TRBJ2-3; D may be TRBD1 or TRBD2 (5 bases each). The V end was cut by 6 bases, the J end by 2 bases, with 15 bases between. The CDR3 sequence is 15 residues long. The germline V gene has CDR1 SGHTA and CDR2 FQGNSA.